The rows below give T cell receptor beta chains drawn from one sample of a study of PD-1 blockade in classical Hodgkin lymphoma. Produced via immunoSEQ multiplex PCR; TCRdb's table is partial and in-frame only. There are around 28,000 clones in the sample; 60% to 75% occur only once, and 20% to 30% lies in the top ten. Source: peripheral blood mononuclear cells (PBMCs), taken before the second cycle of nivolumab. These receptors all stem from a human donor with classical Hodgkin lymphoma. CDR3s include the opening cysteine and the closing phenylalanine or tryptophan. Clone size is given for some rows only: seen once, a few or many times, or a class if the clone is expanded.

clone_size: once; j_call: TRBJ1-2; v_call: TRBV15; cdr3_aa: CATSRERGNYGYTF
clone_size: .; j_call: TRBJ1-2; v_call: TRBV11-2; cdr3_aa: CASSLTGTGYTF
clone_size: once; j_call: TRBJ2-7; v_call: TRBV6-1; cdr3_aa: CACAPPQGKQYF
clone_size: .; j_call: TRBJ1-2; v_call: TRBV10-3; cdr3_aa: CAISAGQGAGGYTF
clone_size: few; j_call: TRBJ1-4; v_call: TRBV6-5; cdr3_aa: CASSLGGALEKLFF
clone_size: .; j_call: .; v_call: TRBV7-3; cdr3_aa: CASSLTDRVGEQYF
clone_size: once; j_call: TRBJ1-5; v_call: TRBV19; cdr3_aa: CASSKPGQEFNQPQHF
clone_size: .; j_call: TRBJ1-2; v_call: TRBV15; cdr3_aa: CATSRAEGGGGYTF
clone_size: .; j_call: TRBJ1-6; v_call: TRBV19; cdr3_aa: CASSNRGGNSPLHF
clone_size: .; j_call: TRBJ1-1; v_call: TRBV29-1; cdr3_aa: CSVFGPEAFF
clone_size: .; j_call: TRBJ1-5; v_call: TRBV21-1; cdr3_aa: CASSIRDSRPFSNQPQHF
clone_size: .; j_call: TRBJ1-1; v_call: TRBV6-1; cdr3_aa: CASRDRTIPEAFF
clone_size: .; j_call: TRBJ1-1; v_call: TRBV4-3; cdr3_aa: CASSHAVGTEAFF
clone_size: once; j_call: TRBJ2-3; v_call: TRBV28; cdr3_aa: CASVSGGTGSDTQYF